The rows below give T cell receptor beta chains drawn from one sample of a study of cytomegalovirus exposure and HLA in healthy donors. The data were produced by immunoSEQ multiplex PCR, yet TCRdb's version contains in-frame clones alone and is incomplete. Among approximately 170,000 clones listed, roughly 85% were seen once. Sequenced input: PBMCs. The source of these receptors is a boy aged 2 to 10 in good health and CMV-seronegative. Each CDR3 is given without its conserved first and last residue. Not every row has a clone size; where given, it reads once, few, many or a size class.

cdr3_aa: ASSRNRDRHTEAF; j_call: TRBJ1-1; clone_size: few; v_call: TRBV19
cdr3_aa: ASSWDRGLGEKLF; j_call: TRBJ1-4; clone_size: .; v_call: TRBV5-1
cdr3_aa: ASSRGETQY; j_call: TRBJ2-5; clone_size: .; v_call: TRBV2
cdr3_aa: ASSNPTGLGTEAF; j_call: TRBJ1-1; clone_size: .; v_call: TRBV6-1
cdr3_aa: ASSKTGLHNEQF; j_call: TRBJ2-1; clone_size: .; v_call: TRBV6-1
cdr3_aa: ASSVGTSGIYEQY; j_call: TRBJ2-7; clone_size: .; v_call: TRBV9
cdr3_aa: ASSWDSGRANTGELF; j_call: TRBJ2-2; clone_size: .; v_call: TRBV13
cdr3_aa: ASKRRGGLNTEAF; j_call: TRBJ1-1; clone_size: once; v_call: TRBV6-5
cdr3_aa: ASSLSGTGGHQPQH; j_call: TRBJ1-5; clone_size: .; v_call: TRBV27
cdr3_aa: ASSIGSGTGPAGELF; j_call: TRBJ2-2; clone_size: .; v_call: TRBV19
cdr3_aa: ASSQNRDRNTEAF; j_call: TRBJ1-1; clone_size: .; v_call: TRBV4-1
cdr3_aa: ASSFLGSDRRDWETQY; j_call: TRBJ2-5; clone_size: .; v_call: TRBV27
cdr3_aa: ASGARDREVHNQPQH; j_call: TRBJ1-5; clone_size: .; v_call: TRBV12-5
cdr3_aa: ASSSGAGGETQY; j_call: TRBJ2-5; clone_size: few; v_call: TRBV5-1
cdr3_aa: ASSSTAGGYNEQF; j_call: TRBJ2-1; clone_size: .; v_call: TRBV6-5
cdr3_aa: ASSFSGETQY; j_call: TRBJ2-5; clone_size: .; v_call: TRBV5-4
cdr3_aa: ASSESRPYEQY; j_call: TRBJ2-7; clone_size: .; v_call: TRBV10-2
cdr3_aa: ASSLMPTGVRGYYGYT; j_call: TRBJ1-2; clone_size: few; v_call: TRBV5-1
cdr3_aa: ASSPLAGNTGELF; j_call: TRBJ2-2; clone_size: .; v_call: TRBV7-9
cdr3_aa: ASSPIPGQYWPGNTIY; j_call: TRBJ1-3; clone_size: .; v_call: TRBV7-9
cdr3_aa: ATNPGREVGGYT; j_call: TRBJ1-2; clone_size: .; v_call: TRBV19
cdr3_aa: ASSVQGTEAF; j_call: TRBJ1-1; clone_size: few; v_call: TRBV25-1
cdr3_aa: ASSEGGALGEKLF; j_call: TRBJ1-4; clone_size: .; v_call: TRBV10-2
cdr3_aa: ASSPYGTVSNTEAF; j_call: TRBJ1-1; clone_size: .; v_call: TRBV18
cdr3_aa: ASSLPPWGGSSYNEQF; j_call: TRBJ2-1; clone_size: .; v_call: TRBV5-1
cdr3_aa: ASSQVRPGLFSYNEQF; j_call: TRBJ2-1; clone_size: .; v_call: TRBV4-2
cdr3_aa: ASSLAGAATNEKLF; j_call: TRBJ1-4; clone_size: .; v_call: TRBV5-6
cdr3_aa: SGLGQGNTEAF; j_call: TRBJ1-1; clone_size: .; v_call: TRBV29-1
cdr3_aa: ASSPFAGLLYEQY; j_call: TRBJ2-7; clone_size: .; v_call: TRBV7-9
cdr3_aa: ASSSSTGNTEAF; j_call: TRBJ1-1; clone_size: .; v_call: TRBV7-9
cdr3_aa: ASSYGTNTEAF; j_call: TRBJ1-1; clone_size: .; v_call: TRBV6-5
cdr3_aa: ASSEATGARSPLH; j_call: TRBJ1-6; clone_size: once; v_call: TRBV9
cdr3_aa: ASSTRTSGANNEQF; j_call: TRBJ2-1; clone_size: once; v_call: TRBV11-3
cdr3_aa: SVAGREAPDTQY; j_call: TRBJ2-3; clone_size: .; v_call: TRBV29-1
cdr3_aa: AISENAPGQGYQPQH; j_call: TRBJ1-5; clone_size: .; v_call: TRBV10-3
cdr3_aa: ASRHPGGWALH; j_call: TRBJ1-6; clone_size: few; v_call: TRBV2
cdr3_aa: ASSKGVGETQY; j_call: TRBJ2-5; clone_size: .; v_call: TRBV5-1
cdr3_aa: ASSLLTSGSRAYNEQF; j_call: TRBJ2-1; clone_size: .; v_call: TRBV27
cdr3_aa: SVYDSPVYGYT; j_call: TRBJ1-2; clone_size: .; v_call: TRBV29-1
cdr3_aa: ASSLRSGRVDQPQH; j_call: TRBJ1-5; clone_size: .; v_call: TRBV7-8
cdr3_aa: ASSPQGAAVEAF; j_call: TRBJ1-1; clone_size: .; v_call: TRBV6-6
cdr3_aa: ASSSGLAGAPLYEQY; j_call: TRBJ2-7; clone_size: .; v_call: TRBV19
cdr3_aa: AISSGTGDTDTQY; j_call: TRBJ2-3; clone_size: .; v_call: TRBV10-3
cdr3_aa: AWSSPRTGKSNQPQH; j_call: TRBJ1-5; clone_size: .; v_call: TRBV30
cdr3_aa: ASSFGQGREGGYT; j_call: TRBJ1-2; clone_size: .; v_call: TRBV5-8